These T cell receptor beta chains were read from a single sample in a study of T cell responses to AZD1222 COVID-19 vaccine. The assay was immunoSEQ multiplex PCR, and TCRdb's table has in-frame clones only and misses some. The table includes about 110,000 clones, about 95% detected once. The specimen was peripheral blood, collected 28 days after the second AZD1222 dose. The receptors here all came from an adult who received the AZD1222 COVID-19 vaccine. Each CDR3 is given with its conserved first and last residue. A D gene is named only where the DNA matches it firmly. A row's size may be missing; if present it is once, few, many or a size class.

size	J	V	D	CDR3	DNA
once	TRBJ1-1	TRBV5-1	.	CASSFQEWTEAFF	TGCGCCAGCAGCTTTCAGGAATGGACTGAAGCTTTCTTT
.	TRBJ1-1	TRBV19	.	CASSYSGNTEAFF	TGTGCCAGTAGTTACTCAGGGAACACTGAAGCTTTCTTT
.	TRBJ1-2	TRBV5-1	TRBD1	CASSFTGEPYGYTF	TGCGCCAGCAGCTTCACAGGGGAACCGTATGGCTACACCTTC
.	TRBJ2-1	TRBV27	TRBD2	CASSSAGVSYNEQFF	TGTGCCAGCAGTTCAGCGGGGGTCTCCTACAATGAGCAGTTCTTC
once	TRBJ1-5	TRBV7-9	TRBD1	CASSRDSSNQPQHF	TGTGCCAGCAGCAGGGACAGCAGCAATCAGCCCCAGCATTTT
.	TRBJ1-1	TRBV5-4	.	CASSLSGLNTEAFF	TGTGCCAGCAGCTTGTCCGGCTTGAACACTGAAGCTTTCTTT
.	TRBJ2-1	TRBV13	TRBD1	CASSFRDRGYNEQFF	TGTGCCAGCAGCTTCCGGGACAGGGGTTACAATGAGCAGTTCTTC
.	TRBJ2-5	TRBV12-3/TRBV12-4	.	CASSDLAETQYF	TGTGCCAGCAGTGATCTAGCGGAGACCCAGTACTTC
.	TRBJ2-7	TRBV5-5	.	CASSLAPGQNREQYF	TGTGCCAGCAGCTTGGCCCCTGGACAGAATCGCGAGCAGTACTTC
.	TRBJ1-4	TRBV5-1	TRBD1	CASSPSTGFNEKLFF	TGCGCCAGCAGTCCCTCGACAGGGTTTAACGAAAAACTGTTTTTT
.	TRBJ1-3	TRBV19	.	CASSLRLSRGNTIYF	TGTGCCAGTAGTCTCCGACTCAGTCGGGGAAACACCATATATTTT
.	TRBJ2-4	TRBV30	TRBD2	CAWSGTGGTKNIQYF	TGTGCCTGGAGTGGGACGGGAGGAACCAAAAACATTCAGTACTTC
.	TRBJ2-2	TRBV18	.	CASSPRDTGELFF	TGTGCCAGCTCACCACGGGACACCGGGGAGCTGTTTTTT
.	TRBJ1-3	TRBV2	.	CASTWGALETGNTIYF	TGTGCCAGCACTTGGGGGGCGCTGGAAACTGGAAACACCATATATTTT
few	TRBJ1-2	TRBV18	.	CASSPTKLPNYGYTF	TGTGCCAGCTCACCAACGAAGCTTCCTAACTATGGCTACACCTTC
.	TRBJ2-7	TRBV11-2	TRBD2	CASSLYSGNNEQYF	TGTGCCAGCAGCTTATATAGCGGGAATAACGAGCAGTACTTC
.	TRBJ2-1	TRBV3-1/TRBV3-2	TRBD2	CASSPWTSGTNNEQFF	TGTGCCAGCAGCCCCTGGACTAGCGGGACGAACAATGAGCAGTTCTTC
.	TRBJ1-2	TRBV5-1	TRBD1	CASSLEVRTGSSYTF	TGCGCCAGCAGCTTGGAGGTCCGGACAGGATCAAGCTACACCTTC
.	TRBJ1-1	TRBV28	.	CASHLGGSTEAFF	TGTGCCAGCCACTTGGGGGGCAGTACTGAAGCTTTCTTT
.	TRBJ2-7	TRBV27	TRBD2	CASSRRGGVGFHEQYF	TGTGCCAGCAGTCGGCGCGGGGGGGTCGGCTTCCACGAGCAGTACTTC
.	TRBJ2-5	TRBV7-9	.	CASSPGWGGETQYF	TGTGCCAGCAGCCCCGGTTGGGGGGGCGAGACCCAGTACTTC
.	TRBJ1-3	TRBV3-1/TRBV3-2	.	CASSQEIGSGNTIYF	TGTGCCAGCAGCCAAGAGATAGGCTCCGGAAACACCATATATTTT
.	TRBJ1-5	TRBV20-1	.	CSASTMNQPQHF	TGCAGTGCCAGTACGATGAATCAGCCCCAGCATTTT
.	TRBJ2-3	TRBV12-3/TRBV12-4	.	CASSLRDTQYF	TGTGCCAGCAGTTTGCGGGATACGCAGTATTTT
.	TRBJ1-3	TRBV10-3	TRBD1	CAIRTQGAYGNTIYF	TGTGCCATCAGGACGCAGGGGGCGTACGGAAACACCATATATTTT
.	TRBJ2-2	TRBV5-5	.	CASLESNANTGELFF	TGTGCCAGCCTGGAGAGTAACGCGAACACCGGGGAGCTGTTTTTT
.	TRBJ2-7	TRBV4-1	TRBD2	CASSYSSGGDVYEQYF	TGCGCCAGCAGCTATTCTAGCGGGGGGGATGTCTACGAGCAGTACTTC
.	TRBJ2-1	TRBV30	.	CAWSGSWREQFF	TGTGCCTGGAGTGGCAGCTGGCGGGAGCAGTTCTTC
.	TRBJ2-5	TRBV11-3	TRBD1	CASSLATGGQETQYF	TGTGCCAGCAGCTTAGCGACAGGGGGGCAAGAGACCCAGTACTTC
.	TRBJ1-6	TRBV5-6	.	CASSLGLEVSYNSPLHF	TGTGCCAGCAGCTTGGGTCTAGAGGTATCCTATAATTCACCCCTCCACTTT
.	TRBJ1-3	TRBV7-8	.	CASSLAKVKTGNTIYF	TGTGCCAGCAGCTTAGCGAAAGTTAAGACTGGAAACACCATATATTTT
.	TRBJ2-1	TRBV7-9	.	CASSWRDGYNEQFF	TGTGCCAGCAGCTGGAGAGACGGCTACAATGAGCAGTTCTTC
.	TRBJ1-4	TRBV29-1	.	CSAAVGNEKLFF	TGCAGCGCCGCCGTGGGGAATGAAAAACTGTTTTTT
few	TRBJ2-7	TRBV10-1	.	CASSESLGAYEQYF	TGCGCCAGCAGTGAGTCTCTAGGAGCCTACGAGCAGTACTTC
.	TRBJ2-7	TRBV5-1	.	CASSLGPGTNYEQYF	TGCGCCAGCAGCTTGGGTCCCGGGACAAACTACGAGCAGTACTTC
.	TRBJ2-7	TRBV12-3/TRBV12-4	.	CASSFVSYEQYF	TGTGCCAGCAGTTTTGTCTCCTACGAGCAGTACTTC
.	TRBJ2-3	TRBV19	.	CASSTSGNTQYF	TGTGCCAGTAGTACTTCAGGGAATACGCAGTATTTT
.	TRBJ1-5	TRBV6-5	TRBD1	CASSQQGSNQPQHF	TGTGCCAGCAGCCAACAGGGGAGCAATCAGCCCCAGCATTTT
once	TRBJ1-4	TRBV2	.	CASSEFTPPSNEKLFF	TGTGCCAGCAGTGAATTTACCCCACCATCTAATGAAAAACTGTTTTTT
.	TRBJ2-1	TRBV6-5	TRBD2	CASTPMTGGPNEQFF	TGTGCCAGCACACCCATGACGGGAGGGCCGAATGAGCAGTTCTTC
.	TRBJ1-5	TRBV6-5	TRBD1	CASSLDRKNQPQHF	TGTGCCAGCAGTTTGGACAGGAAGAATCAGCCCCAGCATTTT
.	TRBJ2-5	TRBV3-1/TRBV3-2	.	CASSPLGPGQETQYF	TGTGCCAGCAGCCCCTTGGGGCCGGGCCAAGAGACCCAGTACTTC
.	TRBJ2-7	TRBV12-3/TRBV12-4	.	CASSLGNHYEQYF	TGTGCCAGCAGTTTGGGCAATCACTACGAGCAGTACTTC
.	TRBJ2-7	TRBV7-2	.	CASSLVVGGEQYF	TGTGCCAGCAGCTTAGTGGTCGGGGGCGAGCAGTACTTC
.	TRBJ1-1	TRBV12-3/TRBV12-4	.	CASSFQDEAFF	TGTGCCAGCAGTTTTCAAGACGAAGCTTTCTTT
.	TRBJ1-2	TRBV3-1/TRBV3-2	.	CASSQGSGIDGYTF	TGTGCCAGCAGCCAAGGGTCCGGGATCGATGGCTACACCTTC
.	TRBJ2-1	TRBV5-1	TRBD1	CASNLRDRGYNEQFF	TGCGCCAGCAACCTCCGGGACAGGGGATACAATGAGCAGTTCTTC
.	TRBJ2-5	TRBV18	.	CASSRPAYQETQYF	TGTGCCAGCTCAAGGCCCGCGTACCAAGAGACCCAGTACTTC
.	TRBJ2-5	TRBV3-1/TRBV3-2	TRBD2	CASSQDRTSGRRGETQYF	TGTGCCAGCAGCCAAGATCGGACTAGCGGGAGGAGAGGGGAGACCCAGTACTTC